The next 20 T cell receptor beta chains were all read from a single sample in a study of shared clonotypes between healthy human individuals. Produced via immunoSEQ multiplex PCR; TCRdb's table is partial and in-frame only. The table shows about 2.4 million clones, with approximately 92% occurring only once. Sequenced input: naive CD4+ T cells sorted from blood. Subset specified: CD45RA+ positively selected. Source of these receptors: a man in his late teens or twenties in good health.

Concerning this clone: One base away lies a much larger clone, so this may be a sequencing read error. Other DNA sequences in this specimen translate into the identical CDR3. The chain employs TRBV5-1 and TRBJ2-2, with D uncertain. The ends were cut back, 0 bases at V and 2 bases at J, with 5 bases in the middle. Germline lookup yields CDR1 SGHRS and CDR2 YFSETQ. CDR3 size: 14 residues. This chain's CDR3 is CASSLGHNTGELFF. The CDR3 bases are TGCGCCAGCAGCTTGGGACATAACACCGGGGAGCTGTTTTTT.

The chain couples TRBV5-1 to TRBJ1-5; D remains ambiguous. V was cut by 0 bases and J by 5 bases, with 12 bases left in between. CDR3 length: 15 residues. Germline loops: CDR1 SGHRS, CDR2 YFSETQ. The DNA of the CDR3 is TGCGCCAGCAGCTTGGGAGGTGGCGGACATCAGCCCCAGCATTTT. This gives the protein CASSLGGGGHQPQHF.

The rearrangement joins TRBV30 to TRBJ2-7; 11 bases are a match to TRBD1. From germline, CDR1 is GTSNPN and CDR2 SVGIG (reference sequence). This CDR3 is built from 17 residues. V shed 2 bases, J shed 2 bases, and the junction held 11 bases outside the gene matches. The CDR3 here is CAWSPPTRDRGAYEQYF. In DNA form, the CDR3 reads TGTGCCTGGAGTCCTCCAACTAGGGACAGGGGGGCCTACGAGCAGTACTTC.

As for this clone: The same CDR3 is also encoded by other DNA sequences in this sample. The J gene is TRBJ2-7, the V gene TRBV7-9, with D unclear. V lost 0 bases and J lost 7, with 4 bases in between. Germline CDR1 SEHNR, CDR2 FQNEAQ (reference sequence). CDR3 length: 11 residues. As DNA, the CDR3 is TGTGCCAGCAGCTTAGCGGGGGAGCAGTACTTC. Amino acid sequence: CASSLAGEQYF.

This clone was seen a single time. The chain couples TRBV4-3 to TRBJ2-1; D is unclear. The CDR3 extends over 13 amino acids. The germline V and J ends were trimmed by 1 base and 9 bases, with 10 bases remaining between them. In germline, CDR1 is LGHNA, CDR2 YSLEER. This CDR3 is CASSQGSDGEQFF. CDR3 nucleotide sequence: TGCGCCAGCAGCCAAGGAAGCGACGGTGAGCAGTTCTTC.

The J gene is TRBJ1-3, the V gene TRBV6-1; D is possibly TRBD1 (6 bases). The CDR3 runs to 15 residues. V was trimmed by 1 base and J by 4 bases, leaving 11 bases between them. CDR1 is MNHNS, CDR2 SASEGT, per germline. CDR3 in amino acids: CASSEVQGAGNTIYF. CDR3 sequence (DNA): TGTGCCAGCAGTGAAGTACAGGGTGCAGGAAACACCATATATTTT.

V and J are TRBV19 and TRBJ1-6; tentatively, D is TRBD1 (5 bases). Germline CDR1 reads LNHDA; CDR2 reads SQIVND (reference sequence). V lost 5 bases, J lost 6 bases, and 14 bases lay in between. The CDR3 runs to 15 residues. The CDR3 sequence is CASSARGGINSPLHF. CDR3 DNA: TGTGCCAGTAGTGCACGGGGGGGGATTAATTCACCCCTCCACTTT.

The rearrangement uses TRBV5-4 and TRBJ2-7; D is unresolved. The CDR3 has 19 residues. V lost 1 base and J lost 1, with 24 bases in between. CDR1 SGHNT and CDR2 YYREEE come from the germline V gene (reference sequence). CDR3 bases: TGTGCCAGCAGCTTGTACTGGTACAGCTTAACCCCACATTCCTACGAGCAGTACTTC. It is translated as CASSLYWYSLTPHSYEQYF.

The CDR3 nucleotides are TGTGCCAGCTCACCAGGAGGGGGTGGCCTCTATGGCTACACCTTC. This encodes CASSPGGGGLYGYTF. The chain links TRBV18 to TRBJ1-2, with a tentative D call TRBD1 (6 bases). Germline V gene data show CDR1 as KGHSH and CDR2 as LQKENI. V lost 2 bases to trimming and J lost 4 bases, with 14 bases between them. The CDR3 is 15 amino acids.

DNA of the CDR3: TGTGCCAGCAGTGAAGAGACTAGCGGGAGAAATAGGGCCCAGTACTTC. It specifies CASSEETSGRNRAQYF. The rearrangement uses TRBV2 and TRBJ2-5, with 12 bases that match TRBD2. The CDR3 is made up of 16 amino acids. Germline V CDR1 and CDR2: SNHLY, FYNNEI. Trimming took 1 base from V and 9 from J; bases not matched to a gene: 9.

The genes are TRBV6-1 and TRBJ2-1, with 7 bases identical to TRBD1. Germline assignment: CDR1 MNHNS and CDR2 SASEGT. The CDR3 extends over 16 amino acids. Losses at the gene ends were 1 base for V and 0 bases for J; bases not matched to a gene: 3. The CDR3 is CASSEVAGGSYNEQFF. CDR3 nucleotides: TGTGCCAGCAGTGAAGTTGCAGGGGGCTCCTACAATGAGCAGTTCTTC.

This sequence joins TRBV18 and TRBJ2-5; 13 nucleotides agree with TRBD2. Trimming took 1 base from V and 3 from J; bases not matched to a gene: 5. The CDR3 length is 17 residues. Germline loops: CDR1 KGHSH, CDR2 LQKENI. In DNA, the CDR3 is TGTGCCAGCTCACCACGGACTAGCGGGAGTATAAAAGAGACCCAGTACTTC. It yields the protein CASSPRTSGSIKETQYF.

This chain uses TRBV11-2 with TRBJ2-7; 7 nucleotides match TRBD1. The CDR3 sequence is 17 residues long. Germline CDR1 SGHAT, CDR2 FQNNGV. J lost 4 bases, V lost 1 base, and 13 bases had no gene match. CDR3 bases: TGTGCCAGCAGCTTAGGCCCGGACAGGTTAAGAGTGTACGAGCAGTACTTC. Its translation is CASSLGPDRLRVYEQYF. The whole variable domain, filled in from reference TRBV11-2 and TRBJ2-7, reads EAGVAQSPRYKIIEKRQSVAFWCNPISGHATLYWYQQILGQGPKLLIQFQNNGVVDDSQLPKDRFSAERLKGVDSTLKIQPAKLEDSAVYLCASSLGPDRLRVYEQYFGPGTRLTVT.

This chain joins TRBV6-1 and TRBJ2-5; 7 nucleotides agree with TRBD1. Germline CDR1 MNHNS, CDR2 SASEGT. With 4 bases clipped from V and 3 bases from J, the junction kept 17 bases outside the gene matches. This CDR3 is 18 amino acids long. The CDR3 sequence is CASSAQQGWKAEEETQYF. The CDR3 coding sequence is TGTGCCAGCAGTGCACAACAGGGGTGGAAGGCTGAGGAAGAGACCCAGTACTTC.

The CDR3 DNA sequence: TGTGCCAGCAGCTCCCGACAGGGAAGAATCGAGACCCAGTACTTC. This sequence encodes CASSSRQGRIETQYF. J is TRBJ2-5 and V is TRBV7-9; 7 bases line up with TRBD1. The CDR3 is made up of 15 amino acids. CDR1 SEHNR and CDR2 FQNEAQ come from the germline V gene (reference sequence). V was pared by 4 bases and J by 5 bases, with 10 bases of the junction left unmatched. The complete variable domain, with remaining parts taken from reference TRBV7-9 and TRBJ2-5, reads DTGVSQNPRHKITKRGQNVTFRCDPISEHNRLYWYRQTLGQGPEFLTYFQNEAQLEKSRLLSDRFSAERPKGSFSTLEIQRTEQGDSAMYLCASSSRQGRIETQYFGPGTRLLVL.

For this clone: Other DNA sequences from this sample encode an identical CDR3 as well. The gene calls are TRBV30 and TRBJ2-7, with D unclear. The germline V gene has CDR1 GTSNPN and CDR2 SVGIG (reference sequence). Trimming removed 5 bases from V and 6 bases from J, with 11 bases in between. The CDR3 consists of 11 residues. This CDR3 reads CAWSDFGEQYF. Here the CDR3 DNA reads TGTGCCTGGTCGGATTTCGGCGAGCAGTACTTC.

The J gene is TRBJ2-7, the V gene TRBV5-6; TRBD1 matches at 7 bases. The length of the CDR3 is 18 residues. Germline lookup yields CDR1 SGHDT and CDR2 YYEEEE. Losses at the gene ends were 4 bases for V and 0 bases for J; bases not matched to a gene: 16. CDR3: CASSAAYAGTASSYEQYF. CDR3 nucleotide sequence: TGTGCCAGCAGCGCCGCTTATGCCGGGACAGCAAGCTCCTACGAGCAGTACTTC. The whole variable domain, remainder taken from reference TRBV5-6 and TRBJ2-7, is DAGVTQSPTHLIKTRGQQVTLRCSPKSGHDTVSWYQQALGQGPQFIFQYYEEEERQRGNFPDRFSGHQFPNYSSELNVNALLLGDSALYLCASSAAYAGTASSYEQYFGPGTRLTVT.

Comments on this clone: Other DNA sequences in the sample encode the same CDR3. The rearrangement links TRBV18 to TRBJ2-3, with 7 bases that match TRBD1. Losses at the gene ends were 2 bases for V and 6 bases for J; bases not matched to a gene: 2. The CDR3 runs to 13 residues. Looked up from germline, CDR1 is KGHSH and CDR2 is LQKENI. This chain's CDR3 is CASSPWDSDTQYF. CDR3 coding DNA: TGTGCCAGCTCACCATGGGACAGTGATACGCAGTATTTT.

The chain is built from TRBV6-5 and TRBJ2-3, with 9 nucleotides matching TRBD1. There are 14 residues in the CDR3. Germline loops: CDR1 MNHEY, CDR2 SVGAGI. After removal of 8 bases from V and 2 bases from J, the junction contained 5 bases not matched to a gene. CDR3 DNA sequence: TGTGCCAGCGGGACAGGGTTCGTCACAGATACGCAGTATTTT. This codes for CASGTGFVTDTQYF.

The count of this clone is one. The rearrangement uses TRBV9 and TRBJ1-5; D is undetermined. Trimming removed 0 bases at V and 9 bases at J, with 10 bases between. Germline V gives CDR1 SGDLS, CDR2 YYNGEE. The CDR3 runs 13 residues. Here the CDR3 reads CASSVEDGVPQHF. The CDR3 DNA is TGTGCCAGCAGCGTAGAGGACGGCGTGCCCCAGCATTTT.